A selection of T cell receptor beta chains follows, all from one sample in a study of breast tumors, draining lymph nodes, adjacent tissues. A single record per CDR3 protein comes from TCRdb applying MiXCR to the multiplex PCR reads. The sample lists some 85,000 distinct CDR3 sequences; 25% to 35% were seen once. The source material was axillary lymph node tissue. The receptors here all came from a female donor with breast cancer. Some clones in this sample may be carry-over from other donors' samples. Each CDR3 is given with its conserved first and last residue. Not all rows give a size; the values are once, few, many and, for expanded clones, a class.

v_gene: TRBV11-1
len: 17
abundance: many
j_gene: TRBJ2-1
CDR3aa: CASSSNRDPRISNEQFF

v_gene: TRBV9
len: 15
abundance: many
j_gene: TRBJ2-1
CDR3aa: CASSETSLGYNEQFF

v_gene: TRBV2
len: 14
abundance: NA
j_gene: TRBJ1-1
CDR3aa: CAKQGEGQNTEAFF

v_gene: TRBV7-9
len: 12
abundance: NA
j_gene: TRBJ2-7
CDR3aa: CVSSYGSYVQYF

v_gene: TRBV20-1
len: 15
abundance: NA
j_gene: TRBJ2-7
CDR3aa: CGARNPGASSYEQYF

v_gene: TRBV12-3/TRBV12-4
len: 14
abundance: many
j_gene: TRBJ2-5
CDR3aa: CASSASGVQETQYF

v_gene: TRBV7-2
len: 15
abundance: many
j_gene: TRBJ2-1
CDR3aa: CASSLDGLFSGEQFF

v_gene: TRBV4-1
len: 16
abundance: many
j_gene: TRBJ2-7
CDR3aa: CASSQEVSELTYEQYF

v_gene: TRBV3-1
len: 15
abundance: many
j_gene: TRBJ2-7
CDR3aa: CASSYLQGKWYEQYF

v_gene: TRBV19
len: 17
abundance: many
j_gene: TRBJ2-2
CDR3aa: CASSWGTQRSNTGELFF

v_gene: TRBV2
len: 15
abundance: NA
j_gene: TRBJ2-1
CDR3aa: CASTRQGASYNEQFF

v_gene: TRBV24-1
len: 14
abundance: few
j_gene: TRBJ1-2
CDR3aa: CATSAGGQERGYTF

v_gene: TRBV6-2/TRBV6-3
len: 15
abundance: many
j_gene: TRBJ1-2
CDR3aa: CASSYSSLGRSGYTF

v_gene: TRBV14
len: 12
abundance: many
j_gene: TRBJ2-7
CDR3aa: CASSQVSYEQYF

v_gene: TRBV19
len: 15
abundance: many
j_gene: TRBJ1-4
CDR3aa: CASSIMTGGYEKLFF

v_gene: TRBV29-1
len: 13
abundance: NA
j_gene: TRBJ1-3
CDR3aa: CSAVTASGNTIYF

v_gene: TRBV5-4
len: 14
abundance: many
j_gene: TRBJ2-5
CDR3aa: CASSLFTSEQTQYF

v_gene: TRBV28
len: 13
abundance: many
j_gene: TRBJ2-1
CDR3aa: CASSSLLVYEQFF

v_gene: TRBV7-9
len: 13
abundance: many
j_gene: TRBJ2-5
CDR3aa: CASIRSGQETQYF

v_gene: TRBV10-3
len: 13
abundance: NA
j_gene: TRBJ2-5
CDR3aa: CAISLRDTETQYF

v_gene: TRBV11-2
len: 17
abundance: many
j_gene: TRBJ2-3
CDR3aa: CASSLSGTSGNADTQYF

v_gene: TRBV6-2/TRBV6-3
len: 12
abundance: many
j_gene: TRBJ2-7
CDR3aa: CASSYHTAGQYF

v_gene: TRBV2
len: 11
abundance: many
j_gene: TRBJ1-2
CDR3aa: CASRTGWGYTF

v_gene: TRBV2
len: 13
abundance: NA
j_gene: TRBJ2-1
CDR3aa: CASDPVGQVWQFF

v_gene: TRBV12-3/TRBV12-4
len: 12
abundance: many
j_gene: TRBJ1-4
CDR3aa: CASSLQGGKNFF

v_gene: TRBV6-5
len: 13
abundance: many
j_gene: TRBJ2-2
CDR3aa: CASTRANTGELFF

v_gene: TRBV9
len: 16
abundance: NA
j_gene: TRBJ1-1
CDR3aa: CASSVGKGRRSGEASF

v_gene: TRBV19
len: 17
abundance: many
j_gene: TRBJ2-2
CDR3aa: CATRKIAGGMNTGELFF

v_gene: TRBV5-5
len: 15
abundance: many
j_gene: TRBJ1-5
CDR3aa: CASSLAPTQKEPQHF

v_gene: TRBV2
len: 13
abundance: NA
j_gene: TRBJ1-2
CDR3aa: CASSPFQGDGYTF

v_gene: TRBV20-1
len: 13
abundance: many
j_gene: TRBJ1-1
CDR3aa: CSARFGVNTEAFF

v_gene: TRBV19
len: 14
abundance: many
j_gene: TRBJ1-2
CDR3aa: CASSIPAWAYGYTF

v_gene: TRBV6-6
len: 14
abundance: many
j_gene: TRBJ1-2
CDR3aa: CASSYRDRDYGYTF

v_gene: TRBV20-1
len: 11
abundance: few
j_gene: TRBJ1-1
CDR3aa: CSARRREGAFF

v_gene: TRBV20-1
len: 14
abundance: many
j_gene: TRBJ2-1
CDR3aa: CSASRDYSSNEQFF

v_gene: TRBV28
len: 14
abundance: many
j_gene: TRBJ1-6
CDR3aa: CATCRERNLSPLHF

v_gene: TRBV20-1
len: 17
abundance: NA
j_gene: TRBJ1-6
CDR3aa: CSARDGGRDPYNSPLHF

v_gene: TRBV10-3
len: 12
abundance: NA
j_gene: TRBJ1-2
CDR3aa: CAIRARDHGYTF

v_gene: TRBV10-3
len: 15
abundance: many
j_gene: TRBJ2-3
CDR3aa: CAISDPGLGTDTQYF

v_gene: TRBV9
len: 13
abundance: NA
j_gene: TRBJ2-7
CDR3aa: CASSSDRAWEQYF

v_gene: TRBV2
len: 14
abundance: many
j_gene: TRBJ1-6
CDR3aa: CASMRGTGHSPLHF

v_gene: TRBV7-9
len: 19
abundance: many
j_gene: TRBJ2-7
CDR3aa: CASSSTSGRPILGPYEQYF

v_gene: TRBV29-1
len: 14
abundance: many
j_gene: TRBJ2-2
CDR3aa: CSAATGLSTGELFF

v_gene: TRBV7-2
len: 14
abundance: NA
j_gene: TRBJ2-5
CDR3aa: CASSPSSYQETQYF

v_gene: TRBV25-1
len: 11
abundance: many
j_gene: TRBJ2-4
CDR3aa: CASAGKNIQYF

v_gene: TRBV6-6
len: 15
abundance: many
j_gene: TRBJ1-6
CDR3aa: CASKDQGSYNSPLHF

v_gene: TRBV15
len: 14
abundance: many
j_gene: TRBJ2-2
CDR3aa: CATAGGPDTGELFF

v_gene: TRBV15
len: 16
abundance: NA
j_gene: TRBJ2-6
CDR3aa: CATSRDQGLRANVLTF

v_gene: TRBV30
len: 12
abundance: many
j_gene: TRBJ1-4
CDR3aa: CAWSVPGSILFF

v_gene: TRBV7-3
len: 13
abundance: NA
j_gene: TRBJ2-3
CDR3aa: CASSRDSTDTQHF

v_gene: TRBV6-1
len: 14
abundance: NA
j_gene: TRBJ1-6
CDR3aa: CASSQGGGHSPLHF

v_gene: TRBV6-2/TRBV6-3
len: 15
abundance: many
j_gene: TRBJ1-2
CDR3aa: CASSYASGAGYGYTF

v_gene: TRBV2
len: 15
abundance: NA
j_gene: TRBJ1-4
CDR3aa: CASSEQGIAGEKLFF